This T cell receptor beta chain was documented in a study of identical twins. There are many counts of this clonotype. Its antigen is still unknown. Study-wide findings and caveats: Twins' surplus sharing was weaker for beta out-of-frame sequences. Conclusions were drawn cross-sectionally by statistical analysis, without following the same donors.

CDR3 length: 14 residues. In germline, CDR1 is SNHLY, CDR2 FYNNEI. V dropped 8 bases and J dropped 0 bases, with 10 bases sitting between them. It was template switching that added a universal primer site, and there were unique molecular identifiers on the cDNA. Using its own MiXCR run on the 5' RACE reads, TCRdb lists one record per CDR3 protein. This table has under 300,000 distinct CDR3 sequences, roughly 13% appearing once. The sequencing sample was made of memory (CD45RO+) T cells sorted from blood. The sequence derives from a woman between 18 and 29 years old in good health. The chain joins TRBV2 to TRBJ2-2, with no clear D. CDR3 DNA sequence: TGTGCCAGCTGGGCACACCCGAACACCGGGGAGCTGTTTTTT. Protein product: CASWAHPNTGELFF.